The clone carrying this T cell receptor beta chain showed up just a few times. These data originate in a study of CD8+ T cells in alopecia areata. Germline CDR1 PRHDT, CDR2 FYEKMQ (reference sequence). This CDR3 has 13 residues. V lost 8 bases and J lost 0; bases outside the gene matches: 2. The authors extracted RNA and reverse transcribed it into cDNA as the sequencing template. Sequenced by immunoSEQ multiplex PCR; TCRdb stores in-frame clones only, minus some. This sample carries tens of thousands of clones, approximately 60% of them seen once, and the ten largest clones take 30% to 50%. Peripheral blood samples and lesional scalp punch biopsies were obtained from alopecia areata patients. Cell sorting was applied to PBMCs, and CD4+ and CD8+ T cells were collected.

The chain links TRBV13 to TRBJ2-3; 7 bases are shared with TRBD1. The TCR comes from a human donor with alopecia areata. The sequenced material came from NKG2D-high CD8+ T cells sorted from blood. CDR3 sequence reads: CASEGQSTDTQYF. CDR3 nucleotides: TGTGCCAGCGAGGGACAGAGCACAGATACGCAGTATTTT.